Presented here are 29 T cell receptor beta chains from one specimen sequenced in a study of T cell responses to AZD1222 COVID-19 vaccine (dated by TCRdb to about 2021). Libraries were constructed by the immunoSEQ multiplex PCR assay. TCRdb re-hosts the immuneACCESS table, in-frame sequences only. Its copies lack some clones; in the studies checked, an unresolved V gene accounts for under half of them, and the cause for the rest is not known. In all, the sample holds more than 110,000 clones, and 88% of those were seen once. 3.1% of the sample comes from the top ten. The sample's time point label, in plain terms: about 28 days (+/-7) after the second vaccine dose. Sequences were derived from peripheral blood, sampled 28 days after the second AZD1222 dose. Receptors were obtained from an adult who received the AZD1222 COVID-19 vaccine.

The rearrangement uses TRBV5-4 and TRBJ2-3; 7 nucleotides match TRBD1. With V trimmed by 4 bases and J by 2 bases, 4 bases remained unmatched. The CDR3 sequence is 14 residues long. Germline loops: CDR1 SGHNT, CDR2 YYREEE (reference sequence). The CDR3 DNA reads TGTGCCAGCAGCCAGGGACAGCTCACAGATACGCAGTATTTT. As protein: CASSQGQLTDTQYF.

The rearrangement links TRBV18 to TRBJ2-7; TRBD1 might be the D (6 bases). V was clipped by 3 bases and J by 0 bases, with 9 bases between them. The germline CDR1 and CDR2 sequences are KGHSH and LQKENI. The length of the CDR3 is 14 residues. Written as DNA, the CDR3 is TGTGCCAGCTCACCCCGCAGGGGCTCCTACGAGCAGTACTTC. Protein product: CASSPRRGSYEQYF.

This sequence joins TRBV7-9 and TRBJ1-5, with D possibly TRBD1 on 6 matching bases. The V end lost 5 bases, the J end lost 6 bases, and 23 bases lay between the germline ends. This CDR3 has 17 residues. Germline CDR1 reads SEHNR; CDR2 reads FQNEAQ (reference sequence). The CDR3 DNA reads TGTGCCAGCAGCACGAAACGAGACAGGTTAGTAAGTCAGCCCCAGCATTTT. This translates into CASSTKRDRLVSQPQHF.

The chain has TRBV5-6 and TRBJ2-7; 14 positions agree with TRBD2. The CDR3 sequence is 17 residues long. V lost 0 bases and J lost 6; bases outside the gene matches: 8. CDR1 SGHDT and CDR2 YYEEEE come from the germline V gene. This CDR3 reads CASSLVGLAGVVIEQYF. As DNA, the CDR3 is TGTGCCAGCAGCTTGGTGGGACTAGCGGGAGTCGTCATCGAGCAGTACTTC.

The rearrangement links TRBV7-2 to TRBJ2-5; D call uncertain. V lost 4 bases to trimming and J lost 2 bases, with 14 bases between them. The CDR3 extends over 15 amino acids. The germline V gene encodes CDR1 SGHTA and CDR2 FQGNSA. CDR3 region: CASSWNQVRQETQYF. The CDR3 nucleotides are TGTGCCAGCAGCTGGAACCAGGTTCGACAAGAGACCCAGTACTTC.

The gene calls are TRBV27 and TRBJ1-2; TRBD1 agrees at 7 bases. The CDR3 length is 14 residues. With V trimmed by 6 bases and J by 8 bases, 12 bases remained unmatched. The germline V gene has CDR1 MNHEY and CDR2 SMNVEV (reference sequence). CDR3 protein: CASRPTGRVLGYTF. As DNA, the CDR3 is TGTGCCAGCAGGCCGACAGGGAGGGTTTTAGGCTACACCTTC.

J is TRBJ1-5 and V is TRBV6-5; no reliable D call. The CDR3 spans 13 residues. CDR1 is MNHEY and CDR2 is SVGAGI in the germline V gene. V was shortened by 8 bases and J by 3 bases, with 11 bases between the two germline ends. CDR3 coding DNA: TGTGCCAGCCGCCTCGGCCCCAATCAGCCCCAGCATTTT. This codes for CASRLGPNQPQHF.

This clone has only a few counts. The V gene is TRBV5-4, the J gene TRBJ2-5; D gene uncertain. V lost 4 bases and J 3 bases, leaving 19 bases between the germline ends. Germline loops: CDR1 SGHNT, CDR2 YYREEE (reference sequence). The CDR3 loop spans 16 amino acids. CDR3: CASSPLSRMKKETQYF. The CDR3 DNA is TGTGCCAGCAGCCCTTTGTCGAGGATGAAAAAAGAGACCCAGTACTTC.

The rearrangement links TRBV5-5 to TRBJ2-1; D remains unclear. The CDR3 has 13 residues. CDR1 and CDR2 (germline): SGHKS, YYEKEE (reference sequence). The ends were cut back, 2 bases at V and 5 bases at J, with 8 bases in the middle. The CDR3 spells CASSLQENNEQFF. The DNA of the CDR3 is TGTGCCAGCAGCTTACAAGAGAACAATGAGCAGTTCTTC.

The genes are TRBV6-2 or TRBV6-3 and TRBJ2-5, with 8 bases aligning to TRBD1. With 5 bases clipped from V and 4 bases from J, the junction kept 15 bases outside the gene matches. Germline V gives CDR1 MNHEY, CDR2 SVGEGT. CDR3 length equals 17 residues. The CDR3 protein is CASSRAPQGALGETQYF. Written as DNA, the CDR3 is TGTGCCAGCAGTCGTGCGCCTCAGGGGGCTTTGGGAGAGACCCAGTACTTC.

The chain combines TRBV2 with TRBJ1-1; a possible D gene is TRBD1 (6 bases). Deletions cut 6 bases from V and 4 bases from J, with 18 bases between. Germline assignment: CDR1 SNHLY and CDR2 FYNNEI. The CDR3 totals 15 residues. Here the CDR3 reads CASRLSLGGRTEAFF. For the CDR3, the DNA is TGTGCCAGCAGACTTTCCCTGGGGGGCCGCACTGAAGCTTTCTTT. The entire variable domain, with the rest obtained from reference TRBV2 and TRBJ1-1, is as follows: EPEVTQTPSHQVTQMGQEVILRCVPISNHLYFYWYRQILGQKVEFLVSFYNNEISEKSEIFDDQFSVERPDGSNFTLKIRSTKLEDSAMYFCASRLSLGGRTEAFFGQGTRLTVV.

This clone was seen just once. The chain is built from TRBV5-1 and TRBJ2-7; perhaps TRBD2 as D (6 bases). The CDR3 totals 15 residues. Trimming removed 4 bases at V and 1 base at J, with 15 bases between. Germline CDR1 is SGHRS and CDR2 is YFSETQ. CDR3 region: CASSNPLADSYEQYF. The DNA of the CDR3 is TGCGCCAGCAGCAACCCATTAGCGGATTCCTACGAGCAGTACTTC.

Comment on this clone: The same CDR3 is also encoded by other DNA sequences in this sample. The gene calls are TRBV10-3 and TRBJ2-1; D remains ambiguous. This CDR3 spans 11 amino acids. Trimming cost V 4 bases and J 8 bases, with 6 bases left between them. Germline CDR1 reads ENHRY; CDR2 reads SYGVKD. The CDR3: CAISGGDEQFF. The CDR3 region has the DNA TGTGCCATCAGTGGTGGAGATGAGCAGTTCTTC.

The V and J genes are TRBV5-6 and TRBJ1-2; D is possibly TRBD1 (5 bases). V shed 0 bases and J shed 2 bases, with 11 bases lying between them. CDR3 length: 15 amino acids. Looked up from germline, CDR1 is SGHDT and CDR2 is YYEEEE. Here the CDR3 DNA reads TGTGCCAGCAGCTTGGGAGCAGGGACCAACTATGGCTACACCTTC. As protein: CASSLGAGTNYGYTF.

V is TRBV10-1 and J is TRBJ2-2; a possible D gene is TRBD1 (5 bases). Germline lookup yields CDR1 WNHNN and CDR2 SYGVQD (reference sequence). Trimming removed 6 bases from V and 2 bases from J, with 13 bases in between. CDR3 length: 15 amino acids. The chain's CDR3 is CASSRTPTNTGELFF. DNA for the CDR3: TGCGCCAGCAGCAGGACACCGACAAACACCGGGGAGCTGTTTTTT.

J is TRBJ1-1 and V is TRBV24-1; D unresolved. Trimming left V 3 bases short and J 6 bases short, with 10 bases between. The CDR3 is 13 amino acids. Germline V gene lookup returns CDR1 KGHDR and CDR2 SFDVKD. CDR3: CATSDPGGPEAFF. DNA of the CDR3: TGTGCCACCAGTGATCCTGGCGGGCCTGAAGCTTTCTTT.

The J gene is TRBJ1-1, the V gene TRBV6-5; 10 bases agree with TRBD1. Germline CDR1 MNHEY, CDR2 SVGAGI. Trimming at V came to 0 bases and at J to 5 bases, leaving 6 bases not matched to a gene. The CDR3 has 16 amino acids. The CDR3 DNA follows: TGTGCCAGCAGTTACTCTCGGGGACAGGGGATTACTGAAGCTTTCTTT. Translating gives CASSYSRGQGITEAFF.

V is TRBV12-3 or TRBV12-4 and J is TRBJ1-5; D uncertain. V gave up 3 bases and J gave up 5 bases, with 5 bases separating them. The CDR3 runs 12 residues. The CDR3 sequence is CASSFGYQPQHF. In DNA form, the CDR3 reads TGTGCCAGCAGTTTCGGTTATCAGCCCCAGCATTTT.

The V call is TRBV7-2, the J call TRBJ2-3; 9 bases fit TRBD2. The germline CDR1 and CDR2 sequences are SGHTA and FQGNSA. This CDR3 comprises 15 residues. Trimming cost V 1 base and J 4 bases; bases outside gene matches: 3. The CDR3: CASSLGAGGADTQYF. The CDR3 DNA sequence: TGTGCCAGCAGCTTAGGAGCGGGGGGCGCAGATACGCAGTATTTT.

This chain joins TRBV18 and TRBJ1-2; D may be TRBD1 (5 bases). The CDR3 has 13 amino acids. V was clipped by 5 bases and J by 3 bases, with 10 bases between them. CDR1 KGHSH and CDR2 LQKENI come from the germline V gene. CDR3 loop: CASSTDIDYGYTF. The CDR3 bases are TGTGCCAGCTCAACGGACATCGACTATGGCTACACCTTC.

The chain uses TRBV27 and TRBJ1-1; D is uncertain. Trimming left V 4 bases short and J 8 bases short, with 11 bases between. The CDR3 has 12 amino acids. Germline CDR1 reads MNHEY; CDR2 reads SMNVEV (reference sequence). CDR3 residues: CASSSHSPEAFF. The CDR3 DNA follows: TGTGCCAGCAGTTCACACAGCCCCGAAGCTTTCTTT.

The CDR3 nucleotides are TGTGCCAGCAAAGACCTCACAGATACGCAGTATTTT. The encoded protein is CASKDLTDTQYF. J is TRBJ2-3 and V is TRBV28; D unclear. Trimming shortened V by 7 bases and J by 2 bases, and 7 bases separated the two germline ends. Germline CDR1 is MDHEN and CDR2 is SYDVKM. There are 12 residues in the CDR3.

This chain links TRBV27 with TRBJ2-7; D ambiguous. Trimming took 3 bases from V and 2 from J, leaving 17 bases between them. Germline V gene data show CDR1 as MNHEY and CDR2 as SMNVEV (reference sequence). This CDR3 region has 16 residues. Written as DNA, the CDR3 is TGTGCCAGCAGTTTTCTGCCCCCGGGCTTCGCCTACGAGCAGTACTTC. This gives the protein CASSFLPPGFAYEQYF.

This rearrangement joins TRBV6-5 to TRBJ1-1; TRBD1 agrees at 8 bases. Germline lookup yields CDR1 MNHEY and CDR2 SVGAGI. Trimming cost V 5 bases and J 3 bases; bases outside gene matches: 5. This CDR3 comprises 14 residues. For the CDR3, the DNA is TGTGCCAGCAGTAACAGGGGGATAGACACTGAAGCTTTCTTT. Translation gives CASSNRGIDTEAFF.

This clone occurred a few times. The chain couples TRBV27 to TRBJ2-7, with no clear D. The CDR3 consists of 14 residues. Trimming removed 6 bases from V and 6 bases from J, with 18 bases in between. In germline, CDR1 is MNHEY, CDR2 SMNVEV (reference sequence). The CDR3 loop is CASSPRIQIGEQYF. The CDR3 coding sequence is TGTGCCAGCAGCCCTCGGATACAGATCGGCGAGCAGTACTTC.

J is TRBJ2-2 and V is TRBV2, with D perhaps TRBD2 (5 bases). Germline CDR1 reads SNHLY; CDR2 reads FYNNEI. The CDR3 covers 15 residues. Trimming removed 7 bases at V and 8 bases at J, with 20 bases between. CDR3 sequence (DNA): TGTGCCAGCAACCCACAGACTTCGGGATTGGGGGAGCTGTTTTTT. Its protein product is CASNPQTSGLGELFF.

The chain recombines TRBV5-4 with TRBJ2-7; D is perhaps TRBD1 or TRBD2 (5 bases each). CDR3 length: 14 residues. Looked up from germline, CDR1 is SGHNT and CDR2 is YYREEE (reference sequence). Trimming took 4 bases from V and 5 from J, leaving 16 bases between them. The CDR3 protein is CASSAGTNSDEQYF. For the CDR3, the DNA is TGTGCCAGCAGCGCCGGGACCAACTCAGACGAGCAGTACTTC.

This chain links TRBV19 with TRBJ2-3; 9 bases fit TRBD2. CDR1 is LNHDA, CDR2 SQIVND, per germline (reference sequence). V was pared by 6 bases and J by 9 bases, with 10 bases of the junction left unmatched. This CDR3 has 14 residues. CDR3 in DNA: TGTGCCAGTAGATTAGCGGGAGTTAGTTCAACGCAGTATTTT. Protein product: CASRLAGVSSTQYF.

This clone was picked up one time. This chain links TRBV19 with TRBJ1-6; D gene unclear. The length of the CDR3 is 13 residues. CDR1 and CDR2 (germline): LNHDA, SQIVND (reference sequence). The V and J ends lost 6 bases and 10 bases respectively, with 13 bases between them. Written as DNA, the CDR3 is TGTGCCAGTAGGGGCCGGCAGGACTCACCCCTCCACTTT. It is translated as CASRGRQDSPLHF. The whole variable domain, remainder taken from reference TRBV19 and TRBJ1-6, is DGGITQSPKYLFRKEGQNVTLSCEQNLNHDAMYWYRQDPGQGLRLIYYSQIVNDFQKGDIAEGYSVSREKKESFPLTVTSAQKNPTAFYLCASRGRQDSPLHFGNGTRLTVT.